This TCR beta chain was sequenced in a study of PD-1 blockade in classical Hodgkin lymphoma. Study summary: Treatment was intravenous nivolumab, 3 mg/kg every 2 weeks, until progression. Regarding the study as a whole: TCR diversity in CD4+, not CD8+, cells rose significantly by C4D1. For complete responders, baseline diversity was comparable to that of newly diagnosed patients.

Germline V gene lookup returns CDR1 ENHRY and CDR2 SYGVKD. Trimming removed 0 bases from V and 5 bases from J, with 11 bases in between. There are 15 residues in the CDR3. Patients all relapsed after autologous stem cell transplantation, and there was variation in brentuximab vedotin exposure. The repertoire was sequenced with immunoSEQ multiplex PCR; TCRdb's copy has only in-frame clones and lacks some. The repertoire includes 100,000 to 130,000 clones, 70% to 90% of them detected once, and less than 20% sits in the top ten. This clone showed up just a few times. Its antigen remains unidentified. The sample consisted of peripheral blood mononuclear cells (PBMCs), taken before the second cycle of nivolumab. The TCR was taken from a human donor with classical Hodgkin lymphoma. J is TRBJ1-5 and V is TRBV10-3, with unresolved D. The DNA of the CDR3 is TGTGCCATCAGTGAGTCCGTCGGCAGCGATCAGCCCCAGCATTTT. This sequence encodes CAISESVGSDQPQHF.